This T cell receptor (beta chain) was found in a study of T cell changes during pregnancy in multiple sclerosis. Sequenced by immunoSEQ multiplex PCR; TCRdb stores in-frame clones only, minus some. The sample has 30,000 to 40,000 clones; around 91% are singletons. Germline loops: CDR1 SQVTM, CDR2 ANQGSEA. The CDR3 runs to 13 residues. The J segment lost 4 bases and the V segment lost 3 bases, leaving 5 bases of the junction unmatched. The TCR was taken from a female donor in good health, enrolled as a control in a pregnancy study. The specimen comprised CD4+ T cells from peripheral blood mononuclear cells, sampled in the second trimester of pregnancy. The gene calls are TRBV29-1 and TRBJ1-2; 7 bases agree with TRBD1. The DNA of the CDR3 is TGCAGCGTTGAGCGAGGGGGCGGCTATGGCTACACCTTC. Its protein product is CSVERGGGYGYTF.